This T cell receptor beta chain was obtained from a study of T cell responses to AZD1222 COVID-19 vaccine (dated by TCRdb to 2020 to 2023). In the study overall: AZD1222 recipients whose second dose came at about 4 weeks and those whose second dose came at about 12 weeks were combined into one group, since spike-specific TCR depth and breadth did not differ between the two schedules. TCR sequencing covered roughly 230 trial participants: some 210 given two doses of AZD1222 and 26 given two doses of MenACWY control vaccine. Enrollment into the trials was organized by age into subgroups of 18-55, 56-69 and 70-plus years, and those subgroups contained roughly 150, 30 and 60 TCR-sequenced participants, respectively.

The time point label for this specimen denotes: baseline before first vaccination. Samples from vaccinated people were obtained from the UK trials COV001 and COV002, which included a single-blind randomized controlled phase 2/3 trial of AZD1222 (ChAdOx1 nCoV-19) in healthy adults. For TCRbeta chain sequencing, PBMC samples from trial participants were taken at day 0 and at day 28 after the second dose. Study-level results and caveats: CD4 TCRs associated with the vaccine covered the entire spike protein, and the dominant responses were in regions 160-218 and 743-854. Because no day 14 peak-response samples were available, the repertoires could be characterized only after the peak T cell response. After two AZD1222 doses, spike-specific TCR breadth and depth were significantly higher than at day 0 and than in MenACWY recipients. Nearly half of unique spike-specific TCRs reportedly recognized epitopes outside regions mutated in the B.1.351 and B.1.1.7 variants. The 56-69-year group was small, and its depth increase did not reach significance, likely because of low power. Most participants were white British and females outnumbered males, and the authors suggested that clonal diversity may have been underestimated. Conclusions about previously exposed vaccinees were limited because only six AZD1222 recipients were SARS-CoV-2 seropositive at baseline.

Details on this clone: Its binding antigen is unknown. The input lacks base qualities; no much larger clone sits a single base away.

The germline V and J ends show losses of 5 bases and 5 bases respectively, and no gene match explains 10 bases of the junction. The germline V gene supplies CDR1 SGHAT and CDR2 FQNNGV. From cysteine to phenylalanine, the CDR3 is 15 amino acids long. Here the CDR3 DNA is all that survives: 45 bases in frame from base 1. The CDR3 regions of human TCRbeta chains were subjected to immunosequencing. From the authors' description of their analysis: TCRs in the repertoires were matched against a reference library of SARS-CoV-2-specific TCRs that had been generated with the MIRA antigen-specificity platform. Breadth was defined as the fraction of unique TCRs that were SARS-CoV-2-associated. Depth was defined as the fraction of total T cells that were SARS-CoV-2-associated. Using the MIRA data, each spike-specific TCR was mapped to the spike region that the TCR reacts to and placed in a CD4 or CD8 class. Log10-transformed breadth and depth values were compared by one-way ANOVA with Sidak's multiple comparisons tests. The table was pulled from immuneACCESS by TCRdb, which kept in-frame rearrangements only. Such tables lose some clones; where checked, under half of the loss comes from unresolved V genes, and the rest has no known cause. V and J calls and clone size are those listed in that table; D and trimming were worked out from the DNA. The sample data list 140,000 to 150,000 clones, and just under 95% of these were observed just once. Around 1.8% of the sample lies in the top ten.

Recombination connected TRBV11-2 to TRBJ1-1; 8 junctional bases match TRBD1. Sample: peripheral blood, taken on day 0 of AZD1222 vaccination. This sequence was found in an adult in good health. Read as DNA, the sequence is TGTGCCAGCAGCCACAGCTACAGGGGGAGGACTGAAGCTTTCTTT. Its protein product is CASSHSYRGRTEAFF.